The clone carrying this T cell receptor (beta chain) was recorded at least ten times. TCRdb's table, derived via immunoSEQ multiplex PCR, lists solely in-frame clones and lacks some. In the table there are 60,000 or so clones, 92% of which are singletons. This record comes from a study of T cell changes during pregnancy in multiple sclerosis. Sequenced here: peripheral blood, sampled in the first trimester of pregnancy. The receptor was derived from a female donor with multiple sclerosis, enrolled in a pregnancy study.

The CDR3 reads CASSYSTGPTDQPQHF. In DNA, the CDR3 is TGTGCCAGCAGTTACTCGACAGGGCCCACGGATCAGCCCCAGCATTTT. The V and J genes are TRBV6-6 and TRBJ1-5; 7 bases are a match to TRBD1. The CDR3 runs 16 residues. V gave up 0 bases and J gave up 5 bases; unmatched junction bases: 7. Germline CDR1 reads MNHNY; CDR2 reads SVGAGI (reference sequence).